This TCR beta chain was identified during a study of OX40 agonist ivuxolimab in advanced cancers. Study as a whole: Patients took ivuxolimab, an agonistic anti-OX40 (CD134) antibody. In this trial design, patients received ivuxolimab intravenously at 0.01 to 10 mg/kg every 2 weeks.

V lost 7 bases to trimming and J lost 0 bases; unmatched junction nucleotides: 5. This CDR3 contains 16 residues. Germline lookup yields CDR1 SEHNR and CDR2 FQNEAQ (reference sequence). In regard to this clone: Its antigen is currently unknown.

Whole-study results and caveats: At 0.1 to 3.0 mg/kg, clonal expansion of CD4+ and CD8+ blood T cells had occurred by week 6.

Sequencing used immunoSEQ multiplex PCR; TCRdb keeps in-frame clones, though not all of them. The sample lists some 75,000 clones; around 86% were seen once. The source was CD4+ or CD8+ T cells sorted from blood, collected in a trial of the OX40 agonist ivuxolimab. The chain carries TRBV7-9 and TRBJ2-6, with TRBD1 matching over 8 bases. The receptor's source is an adult with an advanced solid tumor such as melanoma, head and neck, liver or kidney cancer. The CDR3 DNA is TGTGCCAGCACCGGGACAGGTCCCTCTGGGGCCAACGTCCTGACTTTC. It is translated as CASTGTGPSGANVLTF.